This T cell receptor (beta chain) was profiled in a study of blood T cell repertoires in COVID-19. Clones were read by immunoSEQ multiplex PCR, and TCRdb kept only the in-frame ones, dropping some. In the table there are some 270,000 clones, roughly nine tenths of which are singletons. To note about this clone: Other nucleotide sequences from this sample produce the same CDR3.

The specimen was PBMCs or T cells enriched from blood (not recorded which). The sequence was obtained from a woman aged 60 to 75 who had recovered from COVID-19.

The CDR3 here is CASSLGLYNEQFF. The DNA of the CDR3 is TGTGCCAGCAGCCTGGGACTATACAATGAGCAGTTCTTC. The chain uses TRBV11-3 and TRBJ2-1; the match to TRBD2 covers 7 bases. The germline V gene has CDR1 SGHNT and CDR2 YENEEA. CDR3 size: 13 residues. V was clipped by 5 bases and J by 4 bases; unmatched bases: 2.